This T cell receptor (beta chain) was documented in a study of blood T cell repertoires in COVID-19. Study details: The origin of the acute and convalescent COVID-19 samples was the United States, Italy and Spain.

In the study's own analysis: How many nucleated cells were present was estimated from reference gene primer amplification. This table comes from immunoSEQ multiplex PCR, and its TCRdb copy is limited to in-frame clones, with some not included. V and J calls and clone size come straight from that table; D and trimming were deduced from the DNA. The sample holds 4,500 to 5,500 clones, almost 85% seen once. The CDR3 sequence is 19 residues long. Germline values: CDR1 SGHNT, CDR2 YYREEE (reference sequence). V lost 5 bases, J lost 5 bases, and 16 bases stayed unmatched. This TCR was recovered from a man aged 65 to 79 with active COVID-19. This chain connects TRBV5-4 to TRBJ2-5; 15 bases are a match to TRBD2. Material: peripheral blood. In DNA, the CDR3 is TGTGCCAGCAGTTTTGCCGGGACTAGCGGGGGGAGGGGAAGGGAGACCCAGTACTTC. This gives the protein CASSFAGTSGGRGRETQYF.